This T cell receptor (beta chain) appears in the sequencing data of a study of blood T cell repertoires in COVID-19. Original processing methods: The assay estimated nucleated cells by amplifying reference gene primers. The protocol was immunoSEQ multiplex PCR, while the TCRdb copy is restricted to in-frame clones and leaves out a portion. Clonal size and the V and J genes are those of that table, whereas D and trimming came from the DNA. The table has 310,000 or so clones, around nine tenths seen once. Participants came from around 25 US areas, aged about 18 to 95 years. Cohort allocation depended upon clinical history that participants reported. The CDR3 contains 14 residues. Germline V gives CDR1 SNHLY, CDR2 FYNNEI. With 7 bases clipped from V and 4 bases from J, the junction kept 5 bases outside the gene matches.

Sample: PBMCs or T cells enriched from blood (not recorded which). The J gene is TRBJ1-4, the V gene TRBV2, with TRBD1 identical over 8 bases. The source of this sequence is a woman between 35 and 50 years old who had recovered from COVID-19. The CDR3 DNA reads TGTGCCAGCACCCAGGGGGCAGATAATGAAAAACTGTTTTTT. It codes for CASTQGADNEKLFF.